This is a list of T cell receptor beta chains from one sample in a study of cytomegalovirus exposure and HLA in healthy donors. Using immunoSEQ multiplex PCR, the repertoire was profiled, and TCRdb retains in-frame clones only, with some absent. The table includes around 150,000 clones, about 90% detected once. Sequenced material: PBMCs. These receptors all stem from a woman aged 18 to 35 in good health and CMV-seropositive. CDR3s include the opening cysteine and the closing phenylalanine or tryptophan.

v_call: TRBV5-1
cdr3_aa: CASSAGLSNTIYF

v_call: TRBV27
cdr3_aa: CASSLWGGGSTEAFF

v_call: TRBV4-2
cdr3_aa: CASSQGSGGRDTQYF

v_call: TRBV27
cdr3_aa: CASSLRGERGAYNEQFF

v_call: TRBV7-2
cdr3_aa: CASSLGLAGVIDTQYF

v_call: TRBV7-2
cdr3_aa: CASSLARSSGGFGELFF

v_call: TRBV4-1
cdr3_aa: CASSPSGVTTNEKLFF

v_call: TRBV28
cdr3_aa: CASRGGREDYEQYF

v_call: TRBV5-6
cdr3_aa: CASSSTVRGVQETQYF

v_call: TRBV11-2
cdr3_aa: CASSTLRGEQYF

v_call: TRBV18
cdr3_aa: CASSPSGRGNEKLFF

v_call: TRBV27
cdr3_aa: CASSPGASGTDTQYF

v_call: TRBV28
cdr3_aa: CASVSVAASTDTQYF

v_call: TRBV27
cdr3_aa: CASSPGGRRWGRGSPLHF

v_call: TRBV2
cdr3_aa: CASSDGTSQETQYF

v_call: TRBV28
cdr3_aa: CASSQGSDTEAFF

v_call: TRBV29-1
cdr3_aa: CSVELAGERTGELFF

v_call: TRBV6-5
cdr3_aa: CASSYSGTIQYF

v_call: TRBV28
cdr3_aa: CASKGTGEGTDTQYF

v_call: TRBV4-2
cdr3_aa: CASSHGGVANTGELFF

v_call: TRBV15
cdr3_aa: CATSRDYERDWGDTQYF

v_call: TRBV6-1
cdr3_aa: CASRGQGGDTQYF

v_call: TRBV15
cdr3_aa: CATSRIGSGTGQTQYF

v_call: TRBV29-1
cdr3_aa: CSVAQGSPTEAFF

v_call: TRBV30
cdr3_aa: CAWRRDGRSPLHF